The entry below gives a single T cell receptor (beta chain) sequence along with its context. The data originate from a study of cytotoxic CD8 clonotypes in ibrutinib-treated CLL. The V gene lost 3 bases and the J gene lost 8 bases, with 10 bases spanning the gap. The CDR3 sequence is 13 residues long. Per germline, CDR1 MNHEY and CDR2 SMNVEV (reference sequence). Only in-frame clones appear in the TCRdb table, and some are missing; sequencing was by immunoSEQ multiplex PCR. The sample yields over 95,000 clones, under 70% seen once. Sequencing used PBMCs, obtained after 24 months of ibrutinib treatment. The chain uses TRBV27 and TRBJ2-2; D gene uncertain. The TCR originated in a human donor with chronic lymphocytic leukemia. In DNA form, the CDR3 reads TGTGCCAGCAGTTTTAAGGGCGTGGGGGAGCTGTTTTTT. Translation: CASSFKGVGELFF.